The rows below give T cell receptor beta chains drawn from one sample of a study of vaccination and CD4 T cells after COVID-19. The antigens these receptors bind are not known. TCRdb recomputed calls from the PCR reads with MiXCR, one row per CDR3 protein. There are 20,000 to 25,000 distinct CDR3 sequences in the sample; roughly 44% occur only once, and under 20% lies in the top ten. The sample here was CD4+ T cells from blood, cultured in vitro, taken before SARS-CoV-2 vaccination. These TCRs come from a human donor who received a COVID-19 vaccine. Each CDR3 is given with its conserved first and last residue. The D gene is left open where the match is weak. Clone size is stated in some rows and not others, as once, few, many or a class when expanded.

size,D,J,V,CDR3,DNA
few,TRBD1,TRBJ1-2,TRBV6-5,CASSLTGGSGYTF,TGTGCCAGCAGTTTGACAGGGGGCAGCGGCTACACCTTC
.,TRBD1,TRBJ1-2,TRBV7-9,CASSLFDRDPSNYGYTF,TGTGCCAGCAGCTTATTCGACAGGGACCCTTCTAACTATGGCTACACCTTC
.,.,TRBJ1-4,TRBV5-1,CASSKGTANEKLFF,TGCGCCAGCAGTAAGGGTACAGCTAATGAAAAACTGTTTTTT
.,.,TRBJ1-3,TRBV7-8,CASSLGAVTSGNTIYF,TGTGCCAGCAGCTTGGGGGCCGTCACCTCTGGAAACACCATATATTTT
few,.,TRBJ1-6,TRBV19,CASSEGRILHF,TGTGCCAGTTCGGAGGGGAGAATCCTCCACTTT
once,.,TRBJ2-3,TRBV3-1,CASRLSGTRTDTQYF,TGTGCCAGCAGATTATCCGGAACTCGCACAGATACGCAGTATTTT
.,.,TRBJ1-1,TRBV4-1,CASSHAQGGFWGRNTEAFF,TGCGCCAGCAGCCATGCACAAGGAGGGTTTTGGGGGAGGAACACTGAAGCTTTCTTT
once,.,TRBJ2-7,TRBV5-1,CASSLDSAYEQYF,TGCGCCAGCAGCTTGGATTCGGCCTACGAGCAGTACTTC
few,TRBD1,TRBJ1-2,TRBV25-1,CASSEYEDRDGYTF,TGTGCCAGCAGTGAATATGAGGACAGGGATGGCTACACCTTC
few,.,TRBJ1-2,TRBV7-3,CASSLLGGRDGYTF,TGTGCCAGCAGCTTACTCGGGGGGCGAGATGGCTACACCTTC
.,.,TRBJ2-1,TRBV6-1,CASSVQGGGLNEQFF,TGTGCCAGCAGTGTACAGGGAGGGGGCCTCAATGAGCAGTTCTTC
few,.,TRBJ1-1,TRBV20-1,CSASGRLAEAFF,TGCAGTGCTAGTGGCAGGCTGGCTGAAGCTTTCTTT